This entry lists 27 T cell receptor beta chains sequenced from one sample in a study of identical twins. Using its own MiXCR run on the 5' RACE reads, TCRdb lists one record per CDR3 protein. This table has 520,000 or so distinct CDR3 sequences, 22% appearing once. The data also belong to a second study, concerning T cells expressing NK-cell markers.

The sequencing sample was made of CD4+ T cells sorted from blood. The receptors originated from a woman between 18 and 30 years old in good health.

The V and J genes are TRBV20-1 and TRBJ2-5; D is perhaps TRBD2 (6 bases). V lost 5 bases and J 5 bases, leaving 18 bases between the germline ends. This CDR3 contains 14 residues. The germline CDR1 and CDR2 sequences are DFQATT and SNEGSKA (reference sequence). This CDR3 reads CSAPGLGGGETQYF. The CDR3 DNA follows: TGCAGTGCTCCTGGCCTGGGGGGTGGGGAGACCCAGTACTTC.

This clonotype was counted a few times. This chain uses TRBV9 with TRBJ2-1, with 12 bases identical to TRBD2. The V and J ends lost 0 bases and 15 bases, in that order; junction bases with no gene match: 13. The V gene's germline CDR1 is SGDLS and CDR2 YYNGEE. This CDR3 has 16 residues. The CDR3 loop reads CASSVGVTSGSSVRFF. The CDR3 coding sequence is TGTGCCAGCAGCGTAGGTGTGACTAGCGGGAGTTCGGTTCGGTTCTTC.

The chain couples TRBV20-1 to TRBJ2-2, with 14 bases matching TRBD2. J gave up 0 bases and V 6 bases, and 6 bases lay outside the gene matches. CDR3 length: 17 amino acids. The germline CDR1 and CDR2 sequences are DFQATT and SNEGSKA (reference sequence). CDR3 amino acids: CSAMGLAGAANTGELFF. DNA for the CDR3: TGCAGTGCCATGGGACTAGCGGGGGCCGCGAACACCGGGGAGCTGTTTTTT.

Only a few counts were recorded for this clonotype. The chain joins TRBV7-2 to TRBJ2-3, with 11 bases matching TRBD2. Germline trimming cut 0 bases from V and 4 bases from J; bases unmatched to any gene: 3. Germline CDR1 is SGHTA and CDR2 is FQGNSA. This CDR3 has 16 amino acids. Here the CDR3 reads CASSLAATSGADTQYF. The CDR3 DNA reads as TGTGCCAGCAGCTTAGCCGCGACTAGCGGGGCAGATACGCAGTATTTT.

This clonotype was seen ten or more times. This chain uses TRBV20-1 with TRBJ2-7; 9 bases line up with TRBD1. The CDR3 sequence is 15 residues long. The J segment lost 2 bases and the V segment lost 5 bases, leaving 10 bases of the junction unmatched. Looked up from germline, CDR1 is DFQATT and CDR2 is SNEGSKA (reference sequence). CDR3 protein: CSAPNPGQGPYEQYF. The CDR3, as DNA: TGCAGTGCTCCGAATCCGGGACAGGGTCCCTACGAGCAGTACTTC.

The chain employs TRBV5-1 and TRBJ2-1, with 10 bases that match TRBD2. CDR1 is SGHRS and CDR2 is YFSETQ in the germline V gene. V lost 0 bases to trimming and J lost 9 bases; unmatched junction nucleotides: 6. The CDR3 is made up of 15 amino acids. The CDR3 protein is CASSLETSGAGEQFF. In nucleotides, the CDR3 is TGCGCCAGCAGCTTGGAAACTAGCGGGGCCGGTGAGCAGTTCTTC.

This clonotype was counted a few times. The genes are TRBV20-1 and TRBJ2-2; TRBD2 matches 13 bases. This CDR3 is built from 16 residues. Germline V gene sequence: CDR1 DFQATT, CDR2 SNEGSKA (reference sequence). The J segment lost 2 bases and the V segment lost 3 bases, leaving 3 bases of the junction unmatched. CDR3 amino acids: CSARTSGRRNTGELFF. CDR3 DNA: TGCAGTGCTAGGACTAGCGGGAGGAGAAACACCGGGGAGCTGTTTTTT.

The CDR3 here is CASSTGLETQYF. CDR3 DNA sequence: TGCGCCAGCAGCACGGGGCTCGAGACCCAGTACTTC. The V and J genes are TRBV5-1 and TRBJ2-5, with D perhaps assigned TRBD1 or TRBD2 (5 bases each). The CDR3 is 12 amino acids. V lost 4 bases, J lost 5 bases, and 9 bases lay in between. Germline values: CDR1 SGHRS, CDR2 YFSETQ.

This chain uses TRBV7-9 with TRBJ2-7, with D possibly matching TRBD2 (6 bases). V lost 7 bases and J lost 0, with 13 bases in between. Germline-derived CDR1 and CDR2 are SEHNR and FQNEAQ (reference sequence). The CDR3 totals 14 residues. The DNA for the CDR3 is TGTGCCAGCATCTCTAGCGCGAGCTCCTACGAGCAGTACTTC. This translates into CASISSASSYEQYF.

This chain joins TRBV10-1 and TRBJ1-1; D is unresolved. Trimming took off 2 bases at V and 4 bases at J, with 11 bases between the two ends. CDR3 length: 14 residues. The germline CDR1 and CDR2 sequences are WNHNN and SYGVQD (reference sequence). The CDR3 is CASSEGVRSTEAFF. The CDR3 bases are TGCGCCAGCAGTGAGGGAGTGCGGAGCACTGAAGCTTTCTTT.

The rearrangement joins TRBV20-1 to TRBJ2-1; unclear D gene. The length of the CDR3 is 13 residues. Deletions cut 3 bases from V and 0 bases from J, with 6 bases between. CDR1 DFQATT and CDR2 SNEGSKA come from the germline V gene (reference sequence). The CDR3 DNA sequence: TGCAGTGCTAGGGCCCTCTCCTACAATGAGCAGTTCTTC. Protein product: CSARALSYNEQFF.

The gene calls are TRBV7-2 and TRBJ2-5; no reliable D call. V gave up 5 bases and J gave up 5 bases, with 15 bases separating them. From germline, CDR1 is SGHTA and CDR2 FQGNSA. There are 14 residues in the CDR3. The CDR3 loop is CASSPPGGAETQYF. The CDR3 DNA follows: TGTGCCAGCAGCCCTCCAGGTGGCGCGGAGACCCAGTACTTC.

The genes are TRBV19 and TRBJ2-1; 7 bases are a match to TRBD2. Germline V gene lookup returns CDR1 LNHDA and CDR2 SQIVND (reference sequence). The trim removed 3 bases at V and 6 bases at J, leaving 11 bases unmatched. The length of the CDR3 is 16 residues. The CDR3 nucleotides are TGTGCCAGTAGTATCGGGCTGGGCCGCGGGAGCAATGAGCAGTTCTTC. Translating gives CASSIGLGRGSNEQFF.

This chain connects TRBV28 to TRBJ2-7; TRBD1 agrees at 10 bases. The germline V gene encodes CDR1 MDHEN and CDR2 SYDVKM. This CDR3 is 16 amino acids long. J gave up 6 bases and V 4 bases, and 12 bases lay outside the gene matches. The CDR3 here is CASSSPPDRGHSEQYF. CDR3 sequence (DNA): TGTGCCAGCAGTTCCCCCCCCGACAGGGGGCATAGCGAGCAGTACTTC.

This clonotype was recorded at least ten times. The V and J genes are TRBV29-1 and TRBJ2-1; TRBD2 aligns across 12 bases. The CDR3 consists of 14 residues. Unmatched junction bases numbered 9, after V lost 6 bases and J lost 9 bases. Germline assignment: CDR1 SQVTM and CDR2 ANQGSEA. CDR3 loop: CSVTPSGRGAEQFF. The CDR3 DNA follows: TGCAGCGTGACGCCTAGCGGGAGGGGGGCTGAGCAGTTCTTC.

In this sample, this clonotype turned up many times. The CDR3 coding sequence is TGTGCCTGGAGTAGGAGTCAAGGCACAGATACGCAGTATTTT. It is translated as CAWSRSQGTDTQYF. This rearrangement joins TRBV30 to TRBJ2-3; D gene unclear. CDR1 GTSNPN and CDR2 SVGIG come from the germline V gene (reference sequence). The CDR3 is 14 amino acids. V lost 2 bases and J 1 base, leaving 10 bases between the germline ends.

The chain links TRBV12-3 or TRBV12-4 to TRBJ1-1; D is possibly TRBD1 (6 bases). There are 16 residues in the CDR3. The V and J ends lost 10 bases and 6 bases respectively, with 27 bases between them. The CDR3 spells CATSWSGGLTYAEAFF. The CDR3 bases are TGTGCCACCTCCTGGAGCGGGGGGCTAACTTACGCTGAAGCTTTCTTT.

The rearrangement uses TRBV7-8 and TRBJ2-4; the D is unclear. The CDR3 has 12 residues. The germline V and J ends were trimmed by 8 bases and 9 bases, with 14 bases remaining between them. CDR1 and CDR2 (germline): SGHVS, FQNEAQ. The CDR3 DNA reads TGTGCCAGCGGCCATAGGGTTGCCATTCAGTACTTC. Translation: CASGHRVAIQYF. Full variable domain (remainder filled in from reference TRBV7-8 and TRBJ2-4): GAGVSQSPRYKVAKRGQDVALRCDPISGHVSLFWYQQALGQGPEFLTYFQNEAQLDKSGLPSDRFFAERPEGSVSTLKIQRTQQEDSAVYLCASGHRVAIQYFGAGTRLSVL.

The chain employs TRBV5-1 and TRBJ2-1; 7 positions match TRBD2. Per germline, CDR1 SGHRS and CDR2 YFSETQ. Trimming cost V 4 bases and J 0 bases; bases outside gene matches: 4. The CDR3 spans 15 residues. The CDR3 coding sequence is TGCGCCAGCAGCGCGGGGGTGGTCTCCTACAATGAGCAGTTCTTC. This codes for CASSAGVVSYNEQFF.

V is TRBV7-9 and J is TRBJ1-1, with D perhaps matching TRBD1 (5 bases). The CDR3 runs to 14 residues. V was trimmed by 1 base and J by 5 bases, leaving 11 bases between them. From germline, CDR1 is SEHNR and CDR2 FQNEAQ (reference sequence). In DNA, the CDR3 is TGTGCCAGCAGCTTAGTGGGCAGGGTAACTGAAGCTTTCTTT. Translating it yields CASSLVGRVTEAFF.

CDR3 nucleotide sequence: TGCAGTGCTTCCACTAGCGGATCTACCTCCATCTGGGAGCAGTACTTC. As protein: CSASTSGSTSIWEQYF. The chain combines TRBV20-1 with TRBJ2-7; 8 nucleotides line up with TRBD2. There are 16 residues in the CDR3. In germline, CDR1 is DFQATT, CDR2 SNEGSKA (reference sequence). Trimming removed 5 bases from V and 7 bases from J; junction bases left unmatched: 19.

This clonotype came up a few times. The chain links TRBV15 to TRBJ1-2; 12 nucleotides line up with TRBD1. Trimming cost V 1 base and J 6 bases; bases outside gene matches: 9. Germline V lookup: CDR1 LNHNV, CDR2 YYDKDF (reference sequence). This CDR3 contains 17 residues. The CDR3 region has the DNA TGTGCCACCAGCAGAGGGGACAGGGGGCCACTGAGGAATGGCTACACCTTC. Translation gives CATSRGDRGPLRNGYTF.

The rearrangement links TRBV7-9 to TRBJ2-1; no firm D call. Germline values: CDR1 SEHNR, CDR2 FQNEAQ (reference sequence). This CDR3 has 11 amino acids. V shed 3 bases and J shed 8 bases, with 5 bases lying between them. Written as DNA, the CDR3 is TGTGCCAGCAGCTTGTTTTATGAGCAGTTCTTC. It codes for CASSLFYEQFF.

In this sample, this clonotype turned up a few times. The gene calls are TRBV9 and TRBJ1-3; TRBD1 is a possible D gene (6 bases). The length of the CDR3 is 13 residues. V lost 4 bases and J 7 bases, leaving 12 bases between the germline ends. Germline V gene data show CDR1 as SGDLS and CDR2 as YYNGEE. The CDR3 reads CASSPGQSNTIYF. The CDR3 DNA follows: TGTGCCAGCAGCCCCGGACAGTCCAACACCATATATTTT. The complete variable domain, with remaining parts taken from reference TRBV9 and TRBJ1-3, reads DSGVTQTPKHLITATGQRVTLRCSPRSGDLSVYWYQQSLDQGLQFLIQYYNGEERAKGNILERFSAQQFPDLHSELNLSSLELGDSALYFCASSPGQSNTIYFGEGSWLTVV.

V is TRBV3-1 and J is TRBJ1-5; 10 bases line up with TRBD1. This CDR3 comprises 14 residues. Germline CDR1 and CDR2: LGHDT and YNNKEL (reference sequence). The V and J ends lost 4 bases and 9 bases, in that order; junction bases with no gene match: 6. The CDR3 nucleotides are TGTGCCAGCAGCCCCCGGGACAGGGGTCGGCCCCAGCATTTT. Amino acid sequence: CASSPRDRGRPQHF.

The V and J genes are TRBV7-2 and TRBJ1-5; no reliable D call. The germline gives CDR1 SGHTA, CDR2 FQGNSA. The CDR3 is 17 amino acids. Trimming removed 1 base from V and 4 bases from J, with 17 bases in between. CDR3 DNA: TGTGCCAGCAGCTTAGTTTACTGGGCAGGAACTAATCAGCCCCAGCATTTT. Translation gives CASSLVYWAGTNQPQHF.

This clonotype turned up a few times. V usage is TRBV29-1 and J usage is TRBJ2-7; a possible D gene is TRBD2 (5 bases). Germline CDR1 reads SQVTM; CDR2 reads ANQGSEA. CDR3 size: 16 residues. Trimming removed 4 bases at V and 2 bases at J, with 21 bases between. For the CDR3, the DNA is TGCAGCGTTGCCCCATGGGTACTTAGCGACACCTACGAGCAGTACTTC. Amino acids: CSVAPWVLSDTYEQYF.